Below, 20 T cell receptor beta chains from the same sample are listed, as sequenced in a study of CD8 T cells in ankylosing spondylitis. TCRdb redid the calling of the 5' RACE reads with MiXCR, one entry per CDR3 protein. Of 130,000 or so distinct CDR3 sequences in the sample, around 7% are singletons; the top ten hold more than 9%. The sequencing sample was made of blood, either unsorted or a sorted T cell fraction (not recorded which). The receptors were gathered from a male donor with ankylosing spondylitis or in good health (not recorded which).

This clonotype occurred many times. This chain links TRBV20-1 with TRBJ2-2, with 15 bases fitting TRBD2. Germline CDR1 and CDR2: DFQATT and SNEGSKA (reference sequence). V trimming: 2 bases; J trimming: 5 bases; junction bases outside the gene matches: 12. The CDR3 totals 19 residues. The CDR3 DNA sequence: TGCAGTGCTAGATCTTCAAGGACTAGCGGGAGGGCCGTGACCGGGGAGCTGTTTTTT. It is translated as CSARSSRTSGRAVTGELFF.

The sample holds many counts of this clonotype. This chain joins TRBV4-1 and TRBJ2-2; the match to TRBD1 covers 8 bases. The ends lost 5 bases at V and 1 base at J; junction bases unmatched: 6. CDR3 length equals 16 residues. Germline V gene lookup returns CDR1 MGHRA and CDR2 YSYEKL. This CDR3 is CASSFAGTGNTGELFF. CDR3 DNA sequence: TGCGCCAGCAGCTTTGCCGGGACAGGGAACACCGGGGAGCTGTTTTTT.

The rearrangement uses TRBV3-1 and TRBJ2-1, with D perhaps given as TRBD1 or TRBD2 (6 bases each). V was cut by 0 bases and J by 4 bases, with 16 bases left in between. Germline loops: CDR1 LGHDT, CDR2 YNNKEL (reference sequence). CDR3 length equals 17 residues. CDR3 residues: CASSQDFYGGRYNEQFF. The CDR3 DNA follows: TGTGCCAGCAGCCAAGATTTTTACGGGGGCCGATACAATGAGCAGTTCTTC.

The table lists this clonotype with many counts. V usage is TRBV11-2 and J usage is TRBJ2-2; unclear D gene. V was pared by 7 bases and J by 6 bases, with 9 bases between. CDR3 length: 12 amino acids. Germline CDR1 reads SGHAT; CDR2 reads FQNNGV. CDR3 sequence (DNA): TGTGCCAGCACCACGGACCCCGGGGAGCTGTTTTTT. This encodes CASTTDPGELFF.

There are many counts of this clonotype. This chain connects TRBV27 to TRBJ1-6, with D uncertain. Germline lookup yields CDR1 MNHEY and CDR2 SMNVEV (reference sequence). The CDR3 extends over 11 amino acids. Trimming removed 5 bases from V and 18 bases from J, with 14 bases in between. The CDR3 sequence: CASSQHREDHF. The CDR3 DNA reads TGTGCCAGCAGTCAACACCGGGAGGACCACTTT.

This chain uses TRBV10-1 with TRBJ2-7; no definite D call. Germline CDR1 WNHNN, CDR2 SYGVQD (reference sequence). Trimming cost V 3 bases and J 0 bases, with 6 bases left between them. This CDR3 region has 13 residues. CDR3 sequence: CASSDLDSYEQYF. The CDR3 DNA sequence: TGCGCCAGCAGTGACCTGGACTCCTACGAGCAGTACTTC.

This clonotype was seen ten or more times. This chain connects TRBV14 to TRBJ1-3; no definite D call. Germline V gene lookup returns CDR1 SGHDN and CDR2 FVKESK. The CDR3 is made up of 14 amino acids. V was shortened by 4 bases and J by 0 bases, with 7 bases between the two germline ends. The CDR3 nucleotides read TGTGCCAGCAGCCTTCAGAGCTCTGGAAACACCATATATTTT. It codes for CASSLQSSGNTIYF.

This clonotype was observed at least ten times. CDR3 residues: CSARMGQGLETQYF. The CDR3 coding sequence is TGCAGTGCTAGAATGGGACAGGGGTTAGAGACCCAGTACTTC. V is TRBV20-1 and J is TRBJ2-5; 10 bases are a match to TRBD1. V was pared by 2 bases and J by 4 bases, with 4 bases of the junction left unmatched. The CDR3 has 14 amino acids. Germline V CDR1 and CDR2: DFQATT, SNEGSKA (reference sequence).

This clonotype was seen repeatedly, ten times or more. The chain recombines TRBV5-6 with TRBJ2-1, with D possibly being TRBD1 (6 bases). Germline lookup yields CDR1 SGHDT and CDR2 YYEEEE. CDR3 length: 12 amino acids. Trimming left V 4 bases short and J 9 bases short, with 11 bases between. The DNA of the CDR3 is TGTGCCAGCAGCCAGGGACAAAGTGAGCAGTTCTTC. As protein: CASSQGQSEQFF.

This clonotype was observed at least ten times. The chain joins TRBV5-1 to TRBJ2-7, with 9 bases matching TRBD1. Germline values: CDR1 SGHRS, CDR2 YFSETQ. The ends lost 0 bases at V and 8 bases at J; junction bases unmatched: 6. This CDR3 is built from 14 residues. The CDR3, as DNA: TGCGCCAGCAGCTTGGCGGGACAGGGCATTCAGCAGTACTTC. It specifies CASSLAGQGIQQYF. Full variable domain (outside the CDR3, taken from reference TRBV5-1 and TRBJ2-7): KAGVTQTPRYLIKTRGQQVTLSCSPISGHRSVSWYQQTPGQGLQFLFEYFSETQRNKGNFPGRFSGRQFSNSRSEMNVSTLELGDSALYLCASSLAGQGIQQYFGPGTRLTVT.

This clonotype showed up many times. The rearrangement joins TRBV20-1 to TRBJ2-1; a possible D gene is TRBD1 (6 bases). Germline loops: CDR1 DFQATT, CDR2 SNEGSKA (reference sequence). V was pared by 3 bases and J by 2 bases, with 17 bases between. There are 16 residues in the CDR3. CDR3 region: CSARVNRDRTYNEQFF. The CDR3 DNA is TGCAGTGCTAGGGTTAACAGGGATAGGACCTACAATGAGCAGTTCTTC.

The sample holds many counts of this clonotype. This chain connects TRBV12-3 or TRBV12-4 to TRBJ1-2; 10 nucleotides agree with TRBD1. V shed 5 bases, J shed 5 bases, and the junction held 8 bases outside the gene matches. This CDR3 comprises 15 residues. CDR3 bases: TGTGCCAGCAGTATCGCCCGGACAGGGGGATATGGCTACACCTTC. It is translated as CASSIARTGGYGYTF.

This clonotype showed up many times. CDR3 region: CSVDRGTSGANVLTF. CDR3 nucleotides: TGCAGCGTCGACAGGGGGACGTCTGGGGCCAACGTCCTGACTTTC. The rearrangement joins TRBV29-1 to TRBJ2-6; TRBD1 agrees at 9 bases. CDR1 SQVTM and CDR2 ANQGSEA come from the germline V gene. Trimming took 6 bases from V and 1 from J; bases not matched to a gene: 4. The CDR3 is made up of 15 amino acids.

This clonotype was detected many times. CDR3 residues: CSARTSGSRDTQYF. CDR3 sequence (DNA): TGCAGTGCTCGTACTAGCGGGAGCCGAGATACGCAGTATTTT. The chain is built from TRBV20-1 and TRBJ2-3; 11 bases agree with TRBD2. Germline loops: CDR1 DFQATT, CDR2 SNEGSKA (reference sequence). The length of the CDR3 is 14 residues. J was trimmed by 5 bases and V by 5 bases; bases with no gene match: 6.

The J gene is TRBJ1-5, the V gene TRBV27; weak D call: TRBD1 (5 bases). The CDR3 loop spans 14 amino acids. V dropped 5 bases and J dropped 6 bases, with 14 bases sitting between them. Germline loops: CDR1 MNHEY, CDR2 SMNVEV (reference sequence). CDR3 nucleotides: TGTGCCAGCAGTGAAATGGGACTGACTCAGCCCCAGCATTTT. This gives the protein CASSEMGLTQPQHF.

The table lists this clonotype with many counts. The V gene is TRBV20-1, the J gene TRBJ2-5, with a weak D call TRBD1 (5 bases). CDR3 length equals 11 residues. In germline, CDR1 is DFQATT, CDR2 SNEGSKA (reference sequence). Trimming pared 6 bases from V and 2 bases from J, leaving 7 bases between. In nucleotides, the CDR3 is TGCAGTGCAACAGGTCAAGAGACCCAGTACTTC. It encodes CSATGQETQYF.

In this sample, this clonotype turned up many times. CDR3: CSVGHGSGTQYF. The CDR3 bases are TGCAGCGTTGGTCATGGGAGCGGGACCCAGTACTTC. This chain uses TRBV29-1 with TRBJ2-5; a possible D gene is TRBD2 (5 bases). This CDR3 is 12 amino acids long. Germline V gene lookup returns CDR1 SQVTM and CDR2 ANQGSEA. The V and J ends lost 4 bases and 7 bases respectively, with 13 bases between them.

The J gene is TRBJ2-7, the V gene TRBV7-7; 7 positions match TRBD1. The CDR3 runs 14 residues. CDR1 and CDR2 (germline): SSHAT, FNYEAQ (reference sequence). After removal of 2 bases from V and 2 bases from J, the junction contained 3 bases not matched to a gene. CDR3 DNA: TGTGCCAGCAGCTTATACAGGGGCCCCTACGAGCAGTACTTC. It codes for CASSLYRGPYEQYF.

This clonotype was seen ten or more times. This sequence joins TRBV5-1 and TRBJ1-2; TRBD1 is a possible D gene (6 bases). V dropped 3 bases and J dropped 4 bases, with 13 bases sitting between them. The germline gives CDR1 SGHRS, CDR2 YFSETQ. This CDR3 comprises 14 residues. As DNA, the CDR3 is TGCGCCAGCAGCTGGAAGGAACAGGGCTATGGCTACACCTTC. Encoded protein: CASSWKEQGYGYTF.

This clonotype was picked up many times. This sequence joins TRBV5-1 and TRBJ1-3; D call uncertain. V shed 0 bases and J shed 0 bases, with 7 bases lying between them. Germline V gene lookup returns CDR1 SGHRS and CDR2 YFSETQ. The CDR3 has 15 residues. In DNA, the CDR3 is TGCGCCAGCAGCTTGGATGGCCTCTCTGGAAACACCATATATTTT. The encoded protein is CASSLDGLSGNTIYF.